The 7 T cell receptor beta chains below come from one sample, sequenced in a study of Graves' ophthalmopathy and Graves' hyperthyroidism. The sequenced template was RNA, covering the TCR beta CDR3 region. First-round RT-PCR with HTBI primers preceded a second-round multiplex PCR. TCRdb ran MiXCR on the multiplex PCR reads and lists one entry per CDR3 protein. Of roughly 400,000 distinct CDR3 sequences listed, about 17% are singletons. Sequenced sample: peripheral blood. The origin of the receptors is a young woman with Graves' ophthalmopathy.

This clonotype was seen many times. The CDR3 DNA is TGTGCCACCCGATTAAGCCCGAACACTGAAGCTTTCTTT. Protein product: CATRLSPNTEAFF. The V gene is TRBV24-1, the J gene TRBJ1-1; D not resolved. The CDR3 is made up of 13 amino acids. V was trimmed by 9 bases and J by 1 base, leaving 11 bases between them. CDR1 and CDR2 (germline): KGHDR, SFDVKD.

In its sample, this clonotype was seen many times. The chain couples TRBV10-3 to TRBJ1-1; D is unclear. Germline values: CDR1 ENHRY, CDR2 SYGVKD. V was pared by 6 bases and J by 1 base, with 9 bases between. The CDR3 is made up of 13 amino acids. CDR3 residues: CAIRRSSNTEAFF. CDR3 bases: TGTGCCATCAGAAGAAGTTCGAACACTGAAGCTTTCTTT.

The genes are TRBV15 and TRBJ1-1; possible D gene TRBD1, 5 bases. V was cut by 0 bases and J by 4 bases, with 9 bases left in between. Germline V lookup: CDR1 LNHNV, CDR2 YYDKDF (reference sequence). The CDR3 consists of 14 residues. CDR3: CATSRDIGATEAFF. CDR3 sequence (DNA): TGTGCCACCAGCAGAGATATAGGGGCCACTGAAGCTTTCTTT.

With regard to this clonotype: A much bigger clone sits one base away, suggesting this may be a read error. The V call is TRBV7-9, the J call TRBJ1-2; D gene uncertain. The length of the CDR3 is 15 residues. Trimming shortened V by 0 bases and J by 7 bases, and 15 bases separated the two germline ends. Germline CDR1 SEHNR, CDR2 FQNEAQ (reference sequence). This chain's CDR3 is CASSLARVGELGYTF. The CDR3, as DNA: TGTGCCAGCAGCTTAGCTCGGGTAGGCGAACTTGGCTACACCTTC.

The CDR3 region is CAPPLAGRQETQYF. As DNA, the CDR3 is TGTGCCCCCCCTCTAGCGGGACGGCAAGAGACCCAGTACTTC. This chain connects TRBV15 to TRBJ2-5; 9 nucleotides match TRBD2. J was trimmed by 2 bases and V by 11 bases; bases with no gene match: 9. The CDR3 spans 14 residues. CDR1 LNHNV and CDR2 YYDKDF come from the germline V gene (reference sequence).

In its sample, this clonotype was seen many times. The V and J genes are TRBV6-2 or TRBV6-3 and TRBJ1-5; TRBD1 might be the D (6 bases). Germline CDR1 reads MNHEY; CDR2 reads SVGEGT. The CDR3 contains 16 residues. V was shortened by 2 bases and J by 7 bases, with 18 bases between the two germline ends. For the CDR3, the DNA is TGTGCCAGCAGTTACGGGTCGCAGGGGTGGAGCCAGCCCCAGCATTTT. Translating gives CASSYGSQGWSQPQHF.

This clonotype has ten or more counts. The V call is TRBV7-2, the J call TRBJ2-7; D call uncertain. CDR1 is SGHTA, CDR2 FQGNSA, per germline. V dropped 5 bases and J dropped 0 bases, with 14 bases sitting between them. The CDR3 is made up of 15 amino acids. DNA of the CDR3: TGTGCCAGCAGCAAAAGGGCAGATCTCTCCTACGAGCAGTACTTC. It translates to CASSKRADLSYEQYF.